One sample yielded the 25 T cell receptor beta chains listed below, sequenced in a study of glioma-infiltrating T cells. Using RNA template, CDR3s of TCR alpha and beta were amplified with iRepertoire arm-PCR. In TCRdb, the multiplex PCR reads were re-called with MiXCR into one record per CDR3 protein. The sample includes approximately 100,000 distinct CDR3 sequences, approximately 26% of them seen just once. Sequenced sample: glioma tissue, nonneoplastic brain tissue, or PBMCs (not recorded which). These receptors originate from a human donor with low-grade glioma or glioblastoma, undergoing nonglioma brain surgery, or in good health (not recorded which).

Worth noting for this clonotype: A much larger clone is a single base away; this may be a read error. The CDR3: CAIQVGTEQGTQYF. The CDR3 DNA is TGTGCCATACAAGTGGGGACAGAACAAGGGACCCAGTACTTC. The rearrangement joins TRBV28 to TRBJ2-5; 7 nucleotides align to TRBD1. CDR3 length: 14 residues. Germline CDR1 is MDHEN and CDR2 is SYDVKM.

The V gene is TRBV5-1, the J gene TRBJ2-5; TRBD2 matches 7 bases. The CDR3 spans 16 residues. J lost 2 bases, V lost 3 bases, and 10 bases had no gene match. Germline V gene sequence: CDR1 SGHRS, CDR2 YFSETQ. As DNA, the CDR3 is TGCGCCAGCAGCTCATACGGCAGCGGGGCGCAAGAGACCCAGTACTTC. It codes for CASSSYGSGAQETQYF. Supplemented by reference TRBV5-1 and TRBJ2-5, the full variable domain reads KAGVTQTPRYLIKTRGQQVTLSCSPISGHRSVSWYQQTPGQGLQFLFEYFSETQRNKGNFPGRFSGRQFSNSRSEMNVSTLELGDSALYLCASSSYGSGAQETQYFGPGTRLLVL.

This clonotype occurred many times. For the CDR3, the DNA is TGTGCTAGCCGGCGCGGGGGCAAGAACACTGAAGCTTTCTTT. Its protein product is CASRRGGKNTEAFF. This rearrangement joins TRBV12-5 to TRBJ1-1, with D perhaps matching TRBD1 (6 bases). Per the germline V gene, CDR1 is LGHNT and CDR2 is FRNRAP. The CDR3 covers 14 residues. Trimming pared 9 bases from V and 1 base from J, leaving 15 bases between.

About this clonotype: A much larger clone lies a single base off, so this may be a read error. V usage is TRBV6-5 and J usage is TRBJ2-1; D may be TRBD1 or TRBD2 (5 bases each). There are 13 residues in the CDR3. Germline V CDR1 and CDR2: MNHEY, SVGAGI. The CDR3 sequence is CSSSPGAEDEQFF. DNA for the CDR3: TGTTCCAGCAGCCCCGGGGCCGAAGATGAGCAGTTCTTC.

DNA for the CDR3: TGCAGCGTTGAAGAGGTGTCTAGCACAGATACGCAGTATTTT. Its translation is CSVEEVSSTDTQYF. This rearrangement joins TRBV29-1 to TRBJ2-3, with unresolved D. The CDR3 has 14 residues. Trimming took off 0 bases at V and 0 bases at J, with 7 bases between the two ends. Germline V CDR1 and CDR2: SQVTM, ANQGSEA.

Concerning this clonotype: A much larger clone differs by one base, so this may be a read error. V and J are TRBV29-1 and TRBJ1-2; D remains unclear. Germline V gene data show CDR1 as SQVTM and CDR2 as ANQGSEA. This CDR3 is built from 8 residues. CDR3 sequence: CSVGGHTF. In DNA form, the CDR3 reads TGCAGCGTAGGTGGCCACACCTTC.

On this clonotype itself: Being one base from a much bigger clone, this may be a read error. V and J are TRBV4-1 and TRBJ2-7; no clear D. The CDR3 length is 15 residues. Germline CDR1 is MGHRA and CDR2 is YSYEKL. Here the CDR3 DNA reads TGCGACAGCAGCCAAGGGTCTCTGGGGTCCTACGAGCAGTACTTC. It codes for CDSSQGSLGSYEQYF.

This clonotype appeared many times. The CDR3 sequence is CASGLVAGRDTQYF. CDR3 in DNA: TGTGCTAGTGGTTTGGTGGCGGGGAGAGATACGCAGTATTTT. The chain has TRBV12-5 and TRBJ2-3; TRBD2 might be the D (6 bases). V lost 0 bases and J lost 5, with 9 bases in between. This CDR3 has 14 residues. Looked up from germline, CDR1 is LGHNT and CDR2 is FRNRAP.

This clonotype was observed at least ten times. This chain links TRBV5-4 with TRBJ1-1; D is unclear. The CDR3 is made up of 15 amino acids. V gave up 0 bases and J gave up 0 bases, with 9 bases separating them. CDR1 is SGHNT and CDR2 is YYREEE in the germline V gene (reference sequence). CDR3: CASSLVSAMNTEAFF. DNA for the CDR3: TGTGCCAGCAGCTTGGTATCGGCAATGAACACTGAAGCTTTCTTT.

This clonotype has a count of ten or more. The chain employs TRBV25-1 and TRBJ2-7; possibly TRBD1 or TRBD2 for D (5 bases each). Trimming cost V 3 bases and J 2 bases, with 14 bases left between them. This CDR3 spans 15 amino acids. From germline, CDR1 is MGHDK and CDR2 SYGVNS. DNA of the CDR3: TGTGCCAGCAGTGAGCCCGGGACGGGGACCTACGAGCAGTACTTC. Protein product: CASSEPGTGTYEQYF.

As for this clonotype: Being one base from a much bigger clone, this may be a read error. V is TRBV4-1 and J is TRBJ2-3; 12 nucleotides agree with TRBD2. This CDR3 is built from 18 residues. The germline CDR1 and CDR2 sequences are MGHRA and YSYEKL. V gave up 6 bases and J gave up 2 bases; unmatched junction bases: 12. The CDR3 reads CASRRPTPSGRDTDTQYF. DNA for the CDR3: TGCGCCAGCAGACGCCCAACGCCTAGCGGGAGGGACACAGATACGCAGTATTTT.

Details on this clonotype: A much larger clone lies one base from this, so it may be a read error. V and J are TRBV5-8 and TRBJ2-1; D not resolved. V shed 3 bases and J shed 0 bases, with 10 bases lying between them. The V gene's germline CDR1 is SGHTS and CDR2 YDEGEE. CDR3 length: 15 amino acids. CDR3 bases: TGTGCCAGCAGCTCTTGGGCTAGCTCCTACAATGAGCAGTTCTTC. Amino acid sequence: CASSSWASSYNEQFF. Filled out from reference TRBV5-8 and TRBJ2-1, the complete variable domain reads EAGVTQSPTHLIKTRGQQATLRCSPISGHTSVYWYQQALGLGLQFLLWYDEGEERNRGNFPPRFSGRQFPNYSSELNVNALELEDSALYLCASSSWASSYNEQFFGPGTRLTVL.

A note on this clonotype: This may stem from a read error, because a much larger clone lies one nucleotide away. The chain uses TRBV3-1 and TRBJ2-7; tentative D call: TRBD2 (6 bases). Per germline, CDR1 LGHDT and CDR2 YNNKEL (reference sequence). This CDR3 spans 13 amino acids. CDR3 residues: CASTKGADYKQYF. The CDR3 region has the DNA TGTGCCAGCACCAAAGGGGCGGACTACAAGCAGTACTTC.

This clonotype was found a few times. The rearrangement joins TRBV12-3 or TRBV12-4 to TRBJ2-3; 11 bases are shared with TRBD2. The CDR3 is 15 amino acids. Unmatched junction bases numbered 5, after V lost 8 bases and J lost 1 base. CDR3 bases: TGTGCCAGCTCGGGACTAGCGGCACGCACAGATACGCAGTATTTT. Protein: CASSGLAARTDTQYF.

The V and J genes are TRBV20-1 and TRBJ1-1; the D gene is possibly TRBD1 (5 bases). V lost 6 bases and J 4 bases, leaving 18 bases between the germline ends. CDR3 size: 14 residues. CDR1 DFQATT and CDR2 SNEGSKA come from the germline V gene (reference sequence). The CDR3 reads CSASSYQGTTEAFF. The DNA of the CDR3 is TGCAGTGCCAGCAGTTACCAGGGAACCACTGAAGCTTTCTTT.

This clonotype was seen many times. The V and J genes are TRBV29-1 and TRBJ1-2; no clear D gene. V dropped 3 bases and J dropped 7 bases, with 18 bases sitting between them. Germline CDR1 reads SQVTM; CDR2 reads ANQGSEA. This CDR3 is 14 amino acids long. This CDR3 is CSVDRDTPIGGYTF. The CDR3 coding sequence is TGCAGCGTTGATAGAGACACCCCAATTGGTGGCTACACCTTC.

This clonotype was picked up many times. This rearrangement joins TRBV20-1 to TRBJ2-1; tentative D call: TRBD2 (5 bases). This CDR3 contains 16 residues. V was cut by 0 bases and J by 1 base, with 13 bases left in between. Looked up from germline, CDR1 is DFQATT and CDR2 is SNEGSKA (reference sequence). This CDR3 reads CSARDHASSSYNEQFF. The CDR3 DNA sequence: TGCAGTGCTAGAGATCACGCTAGCTCGTCCTACAATGAGCAGTTCTTC.

Worth noting for this clonotype: The junction and the germline gene differ at one end; a read error may be behind it. This sequence joins TRBV6-2 or TRBV6-3 and TRBJ2-1; D gene ambiguous. The germline CDR1 and CDR2 sequences are MNHEY and SVGEGT. This CDR3 is 13 amino acids long. As DNA, the CDR3 is TGTTCCAGTGCAGTTTTCCCGTTTAATGAGCAGTTCTTC. It translates to CSSAVFPFNEQFF.

The genes are TRBV29-1 and TRBJ2-7; D ambiguous. Germline V gene lookup returns CDR1 SQVTM and CDR2 ANQGSEA. Trimming left V 0 bases short and J 5 bases short, with 5 bases between. This CDR3 is 11 amino acids long. CDR3 protein: CSVEDGDEQYF. The CDR3 nucleotides are TGCAGCGTTGAAGATGGGGACGAGCAGTACTTC.

This clonotype was seen more than once but under ten times. The genes are TRBV29-1 and TRBJ2-7; weak D call: TRBD1 (6 bases). Germline CDR1 is SQVTM and CDR2 is ANQGSEA. The CDR3 sequence is 13 residues long. In DNA form, the CDR3 reads TGCAGTTTTTACCGGGGACACAGGGACGAGCAGTACTTC. It translates to CSFYRGHRDEQYF.

This clonotype was observed many times. The chain carries TRBV29-1 and TRBJ1-1; TRBD1 is a possible D gene (5 bases). Per germline, CDR1 SQVTM and CDR2 ANQGSEA. Trimming shortened V by 4 bases and J by 3 bases, and 9 bases separated the two germline ends. This CDR3 spans 12 amino acids. In nucleotides, the CDR3 is TGCAGCGTTGTAGGGGTATACACTGAAGCTTTCTTT. Protein product: CSVVGVYTEAFF. Full variable domain (outside the CDR3, taken from reference TRBV29-1 and TRBJ1-1): SAVISQKPSRDICQRGTSLTIQCQVDSQVTMMFWYRQQPGQSLTLIATANQGSEATYESGFVIDKFPISRPNLTFSTLTVSNMSPEDSSIYLCSVVGVYTEAFFGQGTRLTVV.

V is TRBV30 and J is TRBJ1-1; D is unresolved. V was cut by 2 bases and J by 0 bases, with 10 bases left in between. The CDR3 is 14 residues long. Germline assignment: CDR1 GTSNPN and CDR2 SVGIG (reference sequence). CDR3 protein: CAWSPLGLNTEAFF. The CDR3, as DNA: TGTGCCTGGAGTCCTCTGGGCTTGAACACTGAAGCTTTCTTT. Variable domain in full (rest from reference TRBV30 and TRBJ1-1): SQTIHQWPATLVQPVGSPLSLECTVEGTSNPNLYWYRQAAGRGLQLLFYSVGIGQISSEVPQNLSASRPQDRQFILSSKKLLLSDSGFYLCAWSPLGLNTEAFFGQGTRLTVV.

This clonotype has only a few counts. This may stem from a read error, because a much larger clone lies one nucleotide away. The chain combines TRBV20-1 with TRBJ2-7; D is ambiguous. There are 14 residues in the CDR3. Germline V gene sequence: CDR1 DFQATT, CDR2 SNEGSKA (reference sequence). Between the trimmed V and J ends, which lost 0 bases and 5 bases, there was a span of 14 bases. CDR3 DNA: TGCAGTGCTAGAGATCCGGTGATTTCCCACGAGCAGTACTTC. It encodes CSARDPVISHEQYF.

Ten or more counts support this clonotype. This rearrangement joins TRBV19 to TRBJ1-2; 7 bases align to TRBD1. The length of the CDR3 is 14 residues. Germline V CDR1 and CDR2: LNHDA, SQIVND (reference sequence). J lost 4 bases, V lost 3 bases, and 5 bases had no gene match. Written as DNA, the CDR3 is TGTGCCAGTAGTATCCCCGGGACAGTCTATGGCTACACCTTC. Translated: CASSIPGTVYGYTF.

This clonotype was recorded at least ten times. This chain joins TRBV14 and TRBJ2-1; D unclear. Deletions cut 3 bases from V and 3 bases from J, with 9 bases between. In germline, CDR1 is SGHDN, CDR2 FVKESK. CDR3 size: 14 residues. The CDR3 coding sequence is TGTGCCAGCAGCCACGGGCAGATCTACAATGAGCAGTTCTTC. Translation gives CASSHGQIYNEQFF.